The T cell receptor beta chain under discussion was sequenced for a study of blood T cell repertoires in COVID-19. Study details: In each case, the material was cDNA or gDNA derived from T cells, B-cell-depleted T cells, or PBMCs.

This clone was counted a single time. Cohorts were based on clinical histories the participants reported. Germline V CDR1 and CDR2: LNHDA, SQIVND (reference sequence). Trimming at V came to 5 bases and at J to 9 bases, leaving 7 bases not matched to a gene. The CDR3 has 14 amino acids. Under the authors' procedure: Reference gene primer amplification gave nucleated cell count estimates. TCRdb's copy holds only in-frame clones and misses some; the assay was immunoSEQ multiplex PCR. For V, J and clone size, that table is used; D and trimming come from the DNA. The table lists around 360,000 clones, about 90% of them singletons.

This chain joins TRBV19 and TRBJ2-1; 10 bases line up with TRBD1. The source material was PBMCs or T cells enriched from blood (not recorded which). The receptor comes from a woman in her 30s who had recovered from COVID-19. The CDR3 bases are TGTGCCAGTAGTTCTCCGGGACAGGGGACTGAGCAGTTCTTC. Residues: CASSSPGQGTEQFF. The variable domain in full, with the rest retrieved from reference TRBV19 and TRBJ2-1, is DGGITQSPKYLFRKEGQNVTLSCEQNLNHDAMYWYRQDPGQGLRLIYYSQIVNDFQKGDIAEGYSVSREKKESFPLTVTSAQKNPTAFYLCASSSPGQGTEQFFGPGTRLTVL.